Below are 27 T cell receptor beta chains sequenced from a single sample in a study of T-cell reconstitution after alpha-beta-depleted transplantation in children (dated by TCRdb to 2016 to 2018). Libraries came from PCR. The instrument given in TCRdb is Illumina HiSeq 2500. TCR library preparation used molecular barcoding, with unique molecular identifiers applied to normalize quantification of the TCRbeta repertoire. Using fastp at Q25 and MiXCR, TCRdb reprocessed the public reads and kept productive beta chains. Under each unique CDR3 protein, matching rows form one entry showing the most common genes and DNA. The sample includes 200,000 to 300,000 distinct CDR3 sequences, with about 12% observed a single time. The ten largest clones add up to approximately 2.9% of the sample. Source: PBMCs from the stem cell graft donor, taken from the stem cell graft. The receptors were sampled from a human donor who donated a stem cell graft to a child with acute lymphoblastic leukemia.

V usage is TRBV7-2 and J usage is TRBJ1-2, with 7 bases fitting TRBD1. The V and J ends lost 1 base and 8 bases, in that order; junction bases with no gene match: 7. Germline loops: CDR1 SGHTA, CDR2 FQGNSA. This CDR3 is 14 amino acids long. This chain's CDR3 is CASSLDDGRGGYTF. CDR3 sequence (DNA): TGTGCCAGCAGCTTAGATGACGGCAGGGGGGGCTACACCTTC.

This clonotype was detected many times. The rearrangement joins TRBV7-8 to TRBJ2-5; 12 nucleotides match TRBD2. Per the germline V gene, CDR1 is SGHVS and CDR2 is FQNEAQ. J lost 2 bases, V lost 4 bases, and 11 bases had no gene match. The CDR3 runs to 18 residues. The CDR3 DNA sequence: TGTGCCAGCAGCTCGAACGGATGGACTAGCGGGAATCAAGAGACCCAGTACTTC. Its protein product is CASSSNGWTSGNQETQYF.

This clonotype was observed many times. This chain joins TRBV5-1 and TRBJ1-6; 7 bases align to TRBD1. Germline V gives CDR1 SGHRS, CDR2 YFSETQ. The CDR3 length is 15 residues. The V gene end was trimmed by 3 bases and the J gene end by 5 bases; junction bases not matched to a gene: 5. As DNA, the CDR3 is TGCGCCAGCAGCTCCCGGACAGGTGATAATTCACCCCTCCACTTT. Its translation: CASSSRTGDNSPLHF. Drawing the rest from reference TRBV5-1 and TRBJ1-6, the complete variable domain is KAGVTQTPRYLIKTRGQQVTLSCSPISGHRSVSWYQQTPGQGLQFLFEYFSETQRNKGNFPGRFSGRQFSNSRSEMNVSTLELGDSALYLCASSSRTGDNSPLHFGNGTRLTVT.

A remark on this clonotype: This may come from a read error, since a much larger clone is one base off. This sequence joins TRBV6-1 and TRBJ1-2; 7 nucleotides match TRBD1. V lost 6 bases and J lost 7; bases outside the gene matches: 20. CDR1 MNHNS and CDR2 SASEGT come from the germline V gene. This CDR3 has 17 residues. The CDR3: CASSPPGQQHRPFGYTF. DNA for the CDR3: TGTGCCAGCAGCCCTCCGGGACAGCAACACAGACCTTTTGGCTACACCTTC.

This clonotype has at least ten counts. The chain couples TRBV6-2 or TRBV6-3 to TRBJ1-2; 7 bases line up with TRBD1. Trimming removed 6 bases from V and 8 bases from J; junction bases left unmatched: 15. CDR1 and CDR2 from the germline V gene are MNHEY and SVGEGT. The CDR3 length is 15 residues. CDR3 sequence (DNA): TGTGCCAGCAGGGGGACAGACTGGACCCTTTGGGGCTACACCTTC. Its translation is CASRGTDWTLWGYTF.

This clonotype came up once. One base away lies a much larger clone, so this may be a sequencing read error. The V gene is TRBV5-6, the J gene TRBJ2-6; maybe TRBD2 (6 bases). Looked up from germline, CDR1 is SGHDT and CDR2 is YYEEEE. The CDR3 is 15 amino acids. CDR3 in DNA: TGTGCCAGCAGCTTGGCGAGTGGGACTGGCAACGGCCTGACTTTC. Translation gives CASSLASGTGNGLTF. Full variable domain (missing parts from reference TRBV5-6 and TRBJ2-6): DAGVTQSPTHLIKTRGQQVTLRCSPKSGHDTVSWYQQALGQGPQFIFQYYEEEERQRGNFPDRFSGHQFPNYSSELNVNALLLGDSALYLCASSLASGTGNGLTFGAGSRLTVL.

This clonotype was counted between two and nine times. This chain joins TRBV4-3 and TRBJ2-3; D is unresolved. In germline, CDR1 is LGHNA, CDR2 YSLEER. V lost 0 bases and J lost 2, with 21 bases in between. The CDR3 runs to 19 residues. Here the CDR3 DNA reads TGCGCCAGCAGCCAAGAACCCAGCCGGTACGGTGGATCCACAGATACGCAGTATTTT. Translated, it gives CASSQEPSRYGGSTDTQYF.

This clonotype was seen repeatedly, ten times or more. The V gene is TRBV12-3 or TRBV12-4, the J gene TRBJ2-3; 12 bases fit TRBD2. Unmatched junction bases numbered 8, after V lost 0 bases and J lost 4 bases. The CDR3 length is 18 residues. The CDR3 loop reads CASSLAIRTSGVPDTQYF. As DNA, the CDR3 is TGTGCCAGCAGTTTAGCCATCCGGACTAGCGGGGTCCCAGATACGCAGTATTTT.

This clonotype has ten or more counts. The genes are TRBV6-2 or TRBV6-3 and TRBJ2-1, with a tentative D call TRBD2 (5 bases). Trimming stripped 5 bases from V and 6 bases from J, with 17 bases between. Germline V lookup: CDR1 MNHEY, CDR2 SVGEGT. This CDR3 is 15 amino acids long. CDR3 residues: CASSLIGYAGNEQFF. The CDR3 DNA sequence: TGTGCCAGCAGTCTTATAGGATATGCGGGCAATGAGCAGTTCTTC.

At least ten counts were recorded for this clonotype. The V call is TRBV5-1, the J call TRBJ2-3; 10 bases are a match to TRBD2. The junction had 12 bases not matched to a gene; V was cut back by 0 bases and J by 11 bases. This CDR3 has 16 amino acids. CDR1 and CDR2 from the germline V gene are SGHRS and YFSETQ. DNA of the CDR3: TGCGCCAGCAGCTTGGCCGGAGCTAGCGGGGGCGCAGGGCAGTATTTT. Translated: CASSLAGASGGAGQYF. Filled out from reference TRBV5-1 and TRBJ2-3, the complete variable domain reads KAGVTQTPRYLIKTRGQQVTLSCSPISGHRSVSWYQQTPGQGLQFLFEYFSETQRNKGNFPGRFSGRQFSNSRSEMNVSTLELGDSALYLCASSLAGASGGAGQYFGPGTRLTVL.

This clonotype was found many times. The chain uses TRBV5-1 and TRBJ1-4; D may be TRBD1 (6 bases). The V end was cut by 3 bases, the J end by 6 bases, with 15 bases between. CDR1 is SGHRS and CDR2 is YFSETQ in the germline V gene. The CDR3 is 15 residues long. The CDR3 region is CASSWGAGRDEKLFF. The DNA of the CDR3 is TGCGCCAGCAGCTGGGGGGCCGGTCGAGATGAAAAACTGTTTTTT.

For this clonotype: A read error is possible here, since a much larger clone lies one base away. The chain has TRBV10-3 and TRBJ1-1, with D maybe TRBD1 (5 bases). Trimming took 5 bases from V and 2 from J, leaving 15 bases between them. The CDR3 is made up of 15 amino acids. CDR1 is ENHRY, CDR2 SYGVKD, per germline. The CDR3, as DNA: TGTGCCATCAGTACCCAACCCCAGGGAAACACTGAAGCTTTCTTT. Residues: CAISTQPQGNTEAFF.

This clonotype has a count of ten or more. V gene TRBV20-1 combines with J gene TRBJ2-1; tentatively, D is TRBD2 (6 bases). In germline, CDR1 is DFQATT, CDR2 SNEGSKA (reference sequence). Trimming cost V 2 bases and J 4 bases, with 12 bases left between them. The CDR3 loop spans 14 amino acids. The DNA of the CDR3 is TGCAGTGCTAGATCTGGCGGGGAATACAATGAGCAGTTCTTC. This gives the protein CSARSGGEYNEQFF.

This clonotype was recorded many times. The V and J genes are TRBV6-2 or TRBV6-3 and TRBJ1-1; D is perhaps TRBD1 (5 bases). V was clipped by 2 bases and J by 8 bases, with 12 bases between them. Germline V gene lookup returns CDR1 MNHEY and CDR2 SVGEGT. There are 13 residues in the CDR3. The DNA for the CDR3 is TGTGCCAGCAGTTACCTTGGACACAAAGAAGCTTTCTTT. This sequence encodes CASSYLGHKEAFF.

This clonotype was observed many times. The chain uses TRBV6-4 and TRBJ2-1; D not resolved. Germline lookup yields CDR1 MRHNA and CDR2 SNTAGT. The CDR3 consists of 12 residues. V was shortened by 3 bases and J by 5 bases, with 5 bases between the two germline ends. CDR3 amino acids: CASSEGNNEQFF. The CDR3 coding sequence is TGTGCCAGCAGTGAGGGGAACAATGAGCAGTTCTTC.

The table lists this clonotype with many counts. DNA of the CDR3: TGTGCCATCAGGACTGGGACTAGCGGGAAGTACGAGCAGTACTTC. As protein: CAIRTGTSGKYEQYF. The rearrangement uses TRBV10-3 and TRBJ2-7; 13 nucleotides line up with TRBD2. V gave up 6 bases and J gave up 4 bases; unmatched junction bases: 6. Germline V CDR1 and CDR2: ENHRY, SYGVKD. The CDR3 length is 15 residues.

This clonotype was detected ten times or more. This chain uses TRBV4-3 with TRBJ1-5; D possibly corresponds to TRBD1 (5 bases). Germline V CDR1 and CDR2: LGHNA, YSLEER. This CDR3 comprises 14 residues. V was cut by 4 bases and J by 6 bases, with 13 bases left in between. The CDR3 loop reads CASSLRGGGQPQHF. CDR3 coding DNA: TGCGCCAGCAGCCTTCGTGGGGGAGGTCAGCCCCAGCATTTT.

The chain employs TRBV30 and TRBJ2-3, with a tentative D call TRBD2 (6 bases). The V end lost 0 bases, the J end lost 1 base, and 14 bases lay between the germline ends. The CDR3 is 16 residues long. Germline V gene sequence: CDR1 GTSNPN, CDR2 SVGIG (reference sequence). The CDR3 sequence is CAWSVNWRGRTDTQYF. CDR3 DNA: TGTGCCTGGAGTGTAAATTGGAGGGGCCGCACAGATACGCAGTATTTT.

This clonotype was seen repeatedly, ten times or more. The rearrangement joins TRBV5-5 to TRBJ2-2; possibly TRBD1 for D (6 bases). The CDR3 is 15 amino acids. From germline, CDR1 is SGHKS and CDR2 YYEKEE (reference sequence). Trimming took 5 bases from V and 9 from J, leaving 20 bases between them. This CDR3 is CASRSTGTSLRELFF. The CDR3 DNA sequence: TGTGCCAGCAGATCCACCGGGACATCTCTCCGGGAGCTGTTTTTT.

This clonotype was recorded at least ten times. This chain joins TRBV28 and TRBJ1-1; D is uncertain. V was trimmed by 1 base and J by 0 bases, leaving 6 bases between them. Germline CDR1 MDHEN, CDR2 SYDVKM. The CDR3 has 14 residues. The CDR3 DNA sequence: TGTGCCAGCAGTTTATCCCTCTTGAACACTGAAGCTTTCTTT. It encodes CASSLSLLNTEAFF.

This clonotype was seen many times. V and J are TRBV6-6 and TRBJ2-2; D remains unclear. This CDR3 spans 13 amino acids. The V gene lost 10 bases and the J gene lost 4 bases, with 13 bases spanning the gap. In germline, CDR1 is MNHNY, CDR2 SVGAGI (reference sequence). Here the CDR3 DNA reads TGTGCCACTACTTCAGGTCTCACCGGGGAGCTGTTTTTT. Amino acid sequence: CATTSGLTGELFF.

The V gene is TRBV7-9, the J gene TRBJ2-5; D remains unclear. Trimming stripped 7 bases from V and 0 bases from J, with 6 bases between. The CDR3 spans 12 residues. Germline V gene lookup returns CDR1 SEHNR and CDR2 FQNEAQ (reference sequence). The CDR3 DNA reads TGTGCCAGCAATGGCTACCAAGAGACCCAGTACTTC. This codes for CASNGYQETQYF.

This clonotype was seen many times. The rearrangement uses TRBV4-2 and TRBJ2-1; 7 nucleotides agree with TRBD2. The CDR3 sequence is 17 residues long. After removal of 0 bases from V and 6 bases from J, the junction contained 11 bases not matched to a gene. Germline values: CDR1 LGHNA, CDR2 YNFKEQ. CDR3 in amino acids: CASSQDRGGRSGNEQFF. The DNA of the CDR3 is TGTGCCAGCAGCCAAGATCGTGGCGGGAGAAGCGGCAATGAGCAGTTCTTC.

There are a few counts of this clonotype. CDR3 region: CASSPRDYDYTGELFF. CDR3 nucleotide sequence: TGTGCCAGCAGCCCCCGGGACTATGATTATACCGGGGAGCTGTTTTTT. The chain is built from TRBV9 and TRBJ2-2, with TRBD2 matching 7 bases. This CDR3 is 16 amino acids long. Germline V gives CDR1 SGDLS, CDR2 YYNGEE. J lost 5 bases, V lost 4 bases, and 11 bases had no gene match. Variable domain in full (rest from reference TRBV9 and TRBJ2-2): DSGVTQTPKHLITATGQRVTLRCSPRSGDLSVYWYQQSLDQGLQFLIQYYNGEERAKGNILERFSAQQFPDLHSELNLSSLELGDSALYFCASSPRDYDYTGELFFGEGSRLTVL.

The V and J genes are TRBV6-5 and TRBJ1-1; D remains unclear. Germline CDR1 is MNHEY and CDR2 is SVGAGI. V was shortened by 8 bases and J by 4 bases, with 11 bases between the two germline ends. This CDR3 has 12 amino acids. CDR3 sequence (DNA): TGTGCCAGCGTCCGCTCAGGCACTGAAGCTTTCTTT. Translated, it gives CASVRSGTEAFF.

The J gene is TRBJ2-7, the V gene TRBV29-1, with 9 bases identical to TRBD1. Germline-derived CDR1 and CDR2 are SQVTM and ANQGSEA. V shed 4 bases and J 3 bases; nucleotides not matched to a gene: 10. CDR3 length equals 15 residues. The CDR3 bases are TGCAGCGTTGTTATTCCCTCGGGACAGGGCTACGAGCAGTACTTC. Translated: CSVVIPSGQGYEQYF.

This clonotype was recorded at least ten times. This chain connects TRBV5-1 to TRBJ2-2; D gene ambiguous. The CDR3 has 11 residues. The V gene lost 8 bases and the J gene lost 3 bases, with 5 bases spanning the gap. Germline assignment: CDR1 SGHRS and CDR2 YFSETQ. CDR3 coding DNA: TGCGCCAGTCGGTACACCGGGGAGCTGTTTTTT. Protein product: CASRYTGELFF.